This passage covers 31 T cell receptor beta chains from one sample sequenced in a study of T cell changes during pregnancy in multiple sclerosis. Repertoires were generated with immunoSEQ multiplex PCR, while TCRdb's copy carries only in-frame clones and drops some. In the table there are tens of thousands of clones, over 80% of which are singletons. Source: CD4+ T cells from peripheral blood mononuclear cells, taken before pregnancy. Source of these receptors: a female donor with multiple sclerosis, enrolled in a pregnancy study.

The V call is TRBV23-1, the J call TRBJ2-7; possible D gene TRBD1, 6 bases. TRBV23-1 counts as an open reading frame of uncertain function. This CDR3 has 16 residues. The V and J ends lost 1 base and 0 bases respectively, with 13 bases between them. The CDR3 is CASSQFGTRSSYEQYF. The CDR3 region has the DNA TGCGCCAGCAGTCAATTTGGGACAAGGAGCTCCTACGAGCAGTACTTC.

The CDR3 sequence is CASRTGDQPQHF. In nucleotides, the CDR3 is TGTGCCAGCCGTACCGGGGATCAGCCCCAGCATTTT. V usage is TRBV18 and J usage is TRBJ1-5; D remains ambiguous. This CDR3 has 12 residues. Germline CDR1 reads KGHSH; CDR2 reads LQKENI. The V gene lost 8 bases and the J gene lost 5 bases, with 10 bases spanning the gap. Supplemented by reference TRBV18 and TRBJ1-5, the full variable domain reads NAGVMQNPRHLVRRRGQEARLRCSPMKGHSHVYWYRQLPEEGLKFMVYLQKENIIDESGMPKERFSAEFPKEGPSILRIQQVVRGDSAAYFCASRTGDQPQHFGDGTRLSIL.

CDR3 bases: TGTGCCATCAGTTCGGCGGGGGGGCCCTTCGGGGAGCTGTTTTTT. This codes for CAISSAGGPFGELFF. This rearrangement joins TRBV10-3 to TRBJ2-2; 9 positions agree with TRBD2. This CDR3 has 15 residues. From germline, CDR1 is ENHRY and CDR2 SYGVKD. V was pared by 5 bases and J by 7 bases, with 8 bases of the junction left unmatched.

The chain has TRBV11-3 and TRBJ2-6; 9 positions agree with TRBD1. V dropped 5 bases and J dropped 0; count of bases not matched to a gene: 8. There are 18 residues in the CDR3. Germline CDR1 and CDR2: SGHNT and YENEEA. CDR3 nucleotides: TGTGCCAGCAGCCCCGGGACAGGGAGAGGCTCTGGGGCCAACGTCCTGACTTTC. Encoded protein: CASSPGTGRGSGANVLTF. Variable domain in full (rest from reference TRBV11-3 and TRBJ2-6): EAGVVQSPRYKIIEKKQPVAFWCNPISGHNTLYWYLQNLGQGPELLIRYENEEAVDDSQLPKDRFSAERLKGVDSTLKIQPAELGDSAVYLCASSPGTGRGSGANVLTFGAGSRLTVL.

The CDR3 nucleotides are TGTGCCAGCAGCTTGGCGCCAGGGAGGAGCACTGAAGCTTTCTTT. Its protein is CASSLAPGRSTEAFF. This chain connects TRBV5-4 to TRBJ1-1; the D gene is possibly TRBD1 (5 bases). V gave up 0 bases and J gave up 4 bases, with 13 bases separating them. Germline lookup yields CDR1 SGHNT and CDR2 YYREEE (reference sequence). This CDR3 region has 15 residues.

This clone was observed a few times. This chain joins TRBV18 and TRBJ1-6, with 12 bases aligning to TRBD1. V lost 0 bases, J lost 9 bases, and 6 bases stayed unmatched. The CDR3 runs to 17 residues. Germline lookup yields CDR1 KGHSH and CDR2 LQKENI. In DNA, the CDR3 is TGTGCCAGCTCACCACCGGGGACAGGGGGCTTGGGTTCACCCCTCCACTTT. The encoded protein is CASSPPGTGGLGSPLHF.

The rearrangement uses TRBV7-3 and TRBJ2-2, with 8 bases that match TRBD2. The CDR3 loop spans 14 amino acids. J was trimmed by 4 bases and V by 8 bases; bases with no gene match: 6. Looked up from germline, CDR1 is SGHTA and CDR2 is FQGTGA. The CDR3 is CASGASGGTGELFF. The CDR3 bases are TGTGCCAGCGGGGCCAGCGGGGGCACCGGGGAGCTGTTTTTT.

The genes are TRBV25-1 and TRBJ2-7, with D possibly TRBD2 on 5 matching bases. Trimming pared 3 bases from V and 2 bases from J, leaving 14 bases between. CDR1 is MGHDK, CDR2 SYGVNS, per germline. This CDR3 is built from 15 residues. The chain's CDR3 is CASSDASLGTYEQYF. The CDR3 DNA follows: TGTGCCAGCAGTGACGCGTCCCTCGGGACCTACGAGCAGTACTTC.

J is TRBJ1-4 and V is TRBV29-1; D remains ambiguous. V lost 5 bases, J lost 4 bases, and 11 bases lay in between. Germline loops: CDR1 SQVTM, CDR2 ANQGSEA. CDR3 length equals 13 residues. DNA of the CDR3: TGCAGCGTTCGCCCCGGGTATAATGAAAAACTGTTTTTT. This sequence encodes CSVRPGYNEKLFF.

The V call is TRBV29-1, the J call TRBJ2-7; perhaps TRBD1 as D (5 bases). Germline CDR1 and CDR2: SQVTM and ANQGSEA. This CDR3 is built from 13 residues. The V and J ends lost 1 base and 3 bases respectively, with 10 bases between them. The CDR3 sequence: CSVEGDSVYEQYF. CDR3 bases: TGCAGCGTTGAAGGCGACAGTGTCTACGAGCAGTACTTC.

The CDR3 region has the DNA TGTGCCAGTAGTACGACAGGGGGTTCCTACGAGCAGTACTTC. This codes for CASSTTGGSYEQYF. The V call is TRBV19, the J call TRBJ2-7, with 9 nucleotides matching TRBD1. The CDR3 consists of 14 residues. From germline, CDR1 is LNHDA and CDR2 SQIVND (reference sequence). The V segment lost 4 bases and the J segment 1 base; nucleotides outside the gene matches: 2.

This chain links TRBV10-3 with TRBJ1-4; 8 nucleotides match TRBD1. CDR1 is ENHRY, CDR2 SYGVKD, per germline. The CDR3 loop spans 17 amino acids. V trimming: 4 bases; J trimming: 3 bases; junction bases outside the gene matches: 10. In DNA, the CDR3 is TGTGCCATCAGTGCTACGGGCGGGGGACAGGCTAATGAAAAACTGTTTTTT. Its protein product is CAISATGGGQANEKLFF.

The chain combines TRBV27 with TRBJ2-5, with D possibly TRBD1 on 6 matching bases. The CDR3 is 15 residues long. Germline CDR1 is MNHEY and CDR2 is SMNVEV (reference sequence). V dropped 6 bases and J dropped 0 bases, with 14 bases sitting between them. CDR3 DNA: TGTGCCAGCAGGCGCTACAGGGAGAACCAAGAGACCCAGTACTTC. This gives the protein CASRRYRENQETQYF.

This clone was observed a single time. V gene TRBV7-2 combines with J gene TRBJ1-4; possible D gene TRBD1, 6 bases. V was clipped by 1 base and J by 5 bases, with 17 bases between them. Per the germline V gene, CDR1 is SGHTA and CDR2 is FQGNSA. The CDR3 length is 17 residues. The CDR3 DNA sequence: TGTGCCAGCAGCTTAGTCGGAGGTGCAGGGGCGAATGAAAAACTGTTTTTT. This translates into CASSLVGGAGANEKLFF. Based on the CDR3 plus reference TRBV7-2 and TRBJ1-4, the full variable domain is GAGVSQSPSNKVTEKGKDVELRCDPISGHTALYWYRQSLGQGLEFLIYFQGNSAPDKSGLPSDRFSAERTGGSVSTLTIQRTQQEDSAVYLCASSLVGGAGANEKLFFGSGTQLSVL.

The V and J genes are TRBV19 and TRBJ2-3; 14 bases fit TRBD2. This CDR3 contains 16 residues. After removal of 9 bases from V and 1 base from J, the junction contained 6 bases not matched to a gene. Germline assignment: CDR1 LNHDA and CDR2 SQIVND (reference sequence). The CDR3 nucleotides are TGTGCCAGCCGGACTAGCGGGGGGACCCGCACAGATACGCAGTATTTT. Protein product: CASRTSGGTRTDTQYF. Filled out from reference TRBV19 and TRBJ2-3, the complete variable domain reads DGGITQSPKYLFRKEGQNVTLSCEQNLNHDAMYWYRQDPGQGLRLIYYSQIVNDFQKGDIAEGYSVSREKKESFPLTVTSAQKNPTAFYLCASRTSGGTRTDTQYFGPGTRLTVL.

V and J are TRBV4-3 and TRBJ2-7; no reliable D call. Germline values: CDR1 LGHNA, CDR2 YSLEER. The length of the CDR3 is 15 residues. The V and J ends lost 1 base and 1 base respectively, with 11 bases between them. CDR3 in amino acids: CASSQGQESSYEQYF. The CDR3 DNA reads TGCGCCAGCAGCCAAGGTCAGGAAAGTTCCTACGAGCAGTACTTC.

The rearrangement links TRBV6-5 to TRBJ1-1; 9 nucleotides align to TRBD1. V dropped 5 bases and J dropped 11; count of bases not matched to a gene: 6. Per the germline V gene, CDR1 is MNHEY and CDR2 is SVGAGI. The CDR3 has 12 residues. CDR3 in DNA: TGTGCCAGCAGTCCCGGACAGGGGTGGGCTTTCTTT. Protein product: CASSPGQGWAFF.

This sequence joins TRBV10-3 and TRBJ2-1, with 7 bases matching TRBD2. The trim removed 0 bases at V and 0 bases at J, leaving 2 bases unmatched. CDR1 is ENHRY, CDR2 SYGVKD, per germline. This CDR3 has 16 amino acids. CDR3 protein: CAISESGGISYNEQFF. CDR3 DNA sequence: TGTGCCATCAGTGAGTCGGGGGGGATCTCCTACAATGAGCAGTTCTTC.

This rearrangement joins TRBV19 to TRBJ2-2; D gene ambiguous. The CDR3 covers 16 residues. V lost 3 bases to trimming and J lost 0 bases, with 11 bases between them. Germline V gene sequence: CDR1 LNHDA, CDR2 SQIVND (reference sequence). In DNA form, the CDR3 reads TGTGCCAGTAGTATTTTTGCGGCTACGAACACCGGGGAGCTGTTTTTT. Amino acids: CASSIFAATNTGELFF.

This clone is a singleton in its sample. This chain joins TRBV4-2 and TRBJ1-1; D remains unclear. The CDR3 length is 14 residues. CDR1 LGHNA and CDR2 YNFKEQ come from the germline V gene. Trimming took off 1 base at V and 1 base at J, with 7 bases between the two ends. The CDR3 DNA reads TGTGCCAGCAGCCAAGTCTCTAAGAACACTGAAGCTTTCTTT. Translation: CASSQVSKNTEAFF.

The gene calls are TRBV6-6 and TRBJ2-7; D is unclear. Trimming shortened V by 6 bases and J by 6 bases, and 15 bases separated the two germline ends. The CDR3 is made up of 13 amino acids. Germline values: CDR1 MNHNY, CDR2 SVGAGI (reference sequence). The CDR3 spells CASSPKSLSEQYF. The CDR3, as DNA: TGTGCCAGCAGCCCCAAAAGCTTAAGCGAGCAGTACTTC.

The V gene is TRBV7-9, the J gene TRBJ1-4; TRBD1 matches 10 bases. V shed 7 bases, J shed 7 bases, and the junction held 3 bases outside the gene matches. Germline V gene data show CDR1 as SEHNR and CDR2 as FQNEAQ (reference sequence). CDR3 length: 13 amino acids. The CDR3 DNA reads TGTGCCAGCACCGGGACAGGGGTTGAAAAACTGTTTTTT. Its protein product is CASTGTGVEKLFF.

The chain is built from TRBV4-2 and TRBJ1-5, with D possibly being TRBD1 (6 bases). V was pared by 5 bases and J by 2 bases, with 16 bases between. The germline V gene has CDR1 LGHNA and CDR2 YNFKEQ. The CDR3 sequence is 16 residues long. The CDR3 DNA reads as TGTGCCAGCAGCACCCGACAGGCCATAGGCAATCAGCCCCAGCATTTT. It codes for CASSTRQAIGNQPQHF.

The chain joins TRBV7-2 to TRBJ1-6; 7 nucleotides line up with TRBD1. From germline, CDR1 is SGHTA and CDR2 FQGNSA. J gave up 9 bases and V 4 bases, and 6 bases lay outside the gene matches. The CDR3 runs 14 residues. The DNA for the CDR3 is TGTGCCAGCAGCTCGGGACAGATAAGTTCACCCCTCCACTTT. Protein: CASSSGQISSPLHF.

The CDR3: CASSLNTETQYF. The DNA of the CDR3 is TGTGCCAGCAGCTTAAACACAGAGACCCAGTACTTC. The chain carries TRBV7-9 and TRBJ2-5; no definite D call. This CDR3 comprises 12 residues. Germline CDR1 and CDR2: SEHNR and FQNEAQ (reference sequence). V lost 2 bases and J 4 bases, leaving 5 bases between the germline ends. Full variable domain (outside the CDR3, taken from reference TRBV7-9 and TRBJ2-5): DTGVSQNPRHKITKRGQNVTFRCDPISEHNRLYWYRQTLGQGPEFLTYFQNEAQLEKSRLLSDRFSAERPKGSFSTLEIQRTEQGDSAMYLCASSLNTETQYFGPGTRLLVL.

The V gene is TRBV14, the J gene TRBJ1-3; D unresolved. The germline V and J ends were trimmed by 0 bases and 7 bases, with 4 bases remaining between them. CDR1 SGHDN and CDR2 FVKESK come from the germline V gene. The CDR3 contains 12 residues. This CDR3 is CASSQDGNTIYF. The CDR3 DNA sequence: TGTGCCAGCAGCCAAGACGGGAACACCATATATTTT. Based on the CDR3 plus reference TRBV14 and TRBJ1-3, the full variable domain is EAGVTQFPSHSVIEKGQTVTLRCDPISGHDNLYWYRRVMGKEIKFLLHFVKESKQDESGMPNNRFLAERTGGTYSTLKVQPAELEDSGVYFCASSQDGNTIYFGEGSWLTVV.

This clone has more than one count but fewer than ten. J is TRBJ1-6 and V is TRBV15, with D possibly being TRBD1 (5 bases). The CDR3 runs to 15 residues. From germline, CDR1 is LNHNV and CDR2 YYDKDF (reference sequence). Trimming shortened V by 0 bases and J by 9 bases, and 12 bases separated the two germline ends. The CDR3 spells CATSRDGRESSPLHF. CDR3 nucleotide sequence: TGTGCCACCAGCAGAGATGGCAGGGAAAGTTCACCCCTCCACTTT.

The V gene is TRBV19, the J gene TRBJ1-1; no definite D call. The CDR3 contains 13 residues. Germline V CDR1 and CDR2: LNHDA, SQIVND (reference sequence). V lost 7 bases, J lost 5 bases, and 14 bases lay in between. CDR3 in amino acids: CASKYDPRTEAFF. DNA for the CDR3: TGTGCCAGTAAGTACGACCCGAGGACTGAAGCTTTCTTT.

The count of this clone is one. The CDR3 sequence: CASSQDRASGGALEQFF. CDR3 sequence (DNA): TGTGCCAGCAGCCAAGATCGGGCTAGCGGGGGGGCCCTCGAGCAGTTCTTC. The chain combines TRBV4-2 with TRBJ2-1; 12 nucleotides align to TRBD2. Per germline, CDR1 LGHNA and CDR2 YNFKEQ. Germline trimming cut 0 bases from V and 10 bases from J; bases unmatched to any gene: 10. The CDR3 loop spans 17 amino acids.

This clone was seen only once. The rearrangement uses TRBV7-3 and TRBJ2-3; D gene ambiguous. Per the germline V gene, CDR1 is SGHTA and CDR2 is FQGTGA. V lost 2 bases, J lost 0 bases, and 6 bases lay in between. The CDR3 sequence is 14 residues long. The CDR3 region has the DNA TGTGCCAGCAGCTTAGAGCCTAGCACAGATACGCAGTATTTT. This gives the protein CASSLEPSTDTQYF.

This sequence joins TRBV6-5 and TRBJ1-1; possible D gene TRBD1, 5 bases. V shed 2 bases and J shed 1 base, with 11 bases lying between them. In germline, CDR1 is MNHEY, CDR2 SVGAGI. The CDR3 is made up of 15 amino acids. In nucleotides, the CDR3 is TGTGCCAGCAGTTACGGGGCGGCGGCGAACACTGAAGCTTTCTTT. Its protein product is CASSYGAAANTEAFF.